The present T cell receptor (beta chain) was sequenced within a study of human thymus T cells. Whole-study results and caveats: Gene usage for V and J segments appeared biased in thymic and blood repertoires.

To note about this clone: What it recognizes is unknown.

Sequenced by immunoSEQ multiplex PCR; TCRdb stores in-frame clones only, minus some. Among tens of thousands of clones listed, roughly 96% were seen once. V lost 6 bases and J lost 7; bases outside the gene matches: 15. CDR1 is PRHDT and CDR2 is FYEKMQ in the germline V gene (reference sequence). This CDR3 is built from 16 residues. The thymus tissue came from resections taken during corrective heart surgery. Healthy Finnish infants undergoing corrective surgery for congenital heart defects were used as donors. Sample: thymus tissue. The sequence came from a girl under three years old with a congenital heart defect but otherwise immunologically healthy. This chain links TRBV13 with TRBJ2-1; 7 bases map to TRBD1. The CDR3 is CASRYGTTGVDNEQFF. CDR3 nucleotides: TGTGCCAGCAGATACGGTACCACAGGGGTAGATAATGAGCAGTTCTTC.